The entry below describes one T cell receptor beta chain. This sample was taken from a study of blood T cells in healthy people across ages. It was with a sample-barcoded 5' primer and a J-beta primer mix that a second PCR of roughly 7 to 12 cycles was run. Each CDR3 protein is one row after TCRdb ran MiXCR on the 5' RACE reads. Of about 1.5 million distinct CDR3 sequences listed, approximately 43% were seen once; the top ten hold over 3.5%. The sequenced material came from blood. This receptor was identified in a woman between 18 and 29 years old in good health.

The CDR3 bases are TGTGCCAGCAGCCTTGGACCGTTTGGAGGCACAGATACGCAGTATTTT. Translated: CASSLGPFGGTDTQYF. The genes are TRBV12-3 or TRBV12-4 and TRBJ2-3; D not resolved. Trimming stripped 6 bases from V and 1 base from J, with 17 bases between. The CDR3 totals 16 residues.